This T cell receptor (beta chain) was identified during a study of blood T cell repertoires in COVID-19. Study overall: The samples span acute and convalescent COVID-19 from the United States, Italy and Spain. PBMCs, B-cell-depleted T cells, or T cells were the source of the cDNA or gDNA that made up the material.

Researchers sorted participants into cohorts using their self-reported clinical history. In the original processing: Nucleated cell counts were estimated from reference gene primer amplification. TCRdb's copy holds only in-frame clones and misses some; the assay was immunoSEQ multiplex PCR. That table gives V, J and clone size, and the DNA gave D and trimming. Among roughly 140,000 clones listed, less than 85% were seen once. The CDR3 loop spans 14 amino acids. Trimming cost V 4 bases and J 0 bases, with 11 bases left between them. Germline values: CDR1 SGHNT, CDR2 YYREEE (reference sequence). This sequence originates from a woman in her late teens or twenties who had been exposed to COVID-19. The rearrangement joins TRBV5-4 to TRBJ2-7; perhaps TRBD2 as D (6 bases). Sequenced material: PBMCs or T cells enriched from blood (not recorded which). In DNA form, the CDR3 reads TGTGCCAGCAGCAATAGCGGAAGCTCCTACGAGCAGTACTTC. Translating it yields CASSNSGSSYEQYF.